Given below is one T cell receptor (beta chain) in context. The sample is drawn from a study of blood T cell repertoires in COVID-19. At the level of the study: Material from acute and convalescent COVID-19 was sourced from the United States, Italy and Spain. Nucleic acid was either cDNA or gDNA, and it came from T cells, B-cell-depleted T cells, or PBMCs.

As processed by the authors: Researchers report that nucleated cell counts were estimated from reference gene primer amplification. Measured with immunoSEQ multiplex PCR; TCRdb has only the in-frame clones, and not every one. That table is the source of V, J and clone size, and D and trimming were worked out from the DNA. This sample has about 200,000 clones, with nearly 90% found just once. Enrollment of patients from Seattle took place during active infection, with longitudinal follow-up. This sequence was found in a man in his fifties with COVID-19, enrolled during active disease. Sequencing used peripheral blood.

CDR3 sequence (DNA): TGTGCCAGCAGCTCGACCGGAAGCGGGAGGGATACGCAGTATTTT. Translated: CASSSTGSGRDTQYF. The chain uses TRBV9 and TRBJ2-3, with 9 positions matching TRBD2. Germline assignment: CDR1 SGDLS and CDR2 YYNGEE. V was clipped by 4 bases and J by 6 bases; unmatched bases: 9. The CDR3 spans 15 residues.